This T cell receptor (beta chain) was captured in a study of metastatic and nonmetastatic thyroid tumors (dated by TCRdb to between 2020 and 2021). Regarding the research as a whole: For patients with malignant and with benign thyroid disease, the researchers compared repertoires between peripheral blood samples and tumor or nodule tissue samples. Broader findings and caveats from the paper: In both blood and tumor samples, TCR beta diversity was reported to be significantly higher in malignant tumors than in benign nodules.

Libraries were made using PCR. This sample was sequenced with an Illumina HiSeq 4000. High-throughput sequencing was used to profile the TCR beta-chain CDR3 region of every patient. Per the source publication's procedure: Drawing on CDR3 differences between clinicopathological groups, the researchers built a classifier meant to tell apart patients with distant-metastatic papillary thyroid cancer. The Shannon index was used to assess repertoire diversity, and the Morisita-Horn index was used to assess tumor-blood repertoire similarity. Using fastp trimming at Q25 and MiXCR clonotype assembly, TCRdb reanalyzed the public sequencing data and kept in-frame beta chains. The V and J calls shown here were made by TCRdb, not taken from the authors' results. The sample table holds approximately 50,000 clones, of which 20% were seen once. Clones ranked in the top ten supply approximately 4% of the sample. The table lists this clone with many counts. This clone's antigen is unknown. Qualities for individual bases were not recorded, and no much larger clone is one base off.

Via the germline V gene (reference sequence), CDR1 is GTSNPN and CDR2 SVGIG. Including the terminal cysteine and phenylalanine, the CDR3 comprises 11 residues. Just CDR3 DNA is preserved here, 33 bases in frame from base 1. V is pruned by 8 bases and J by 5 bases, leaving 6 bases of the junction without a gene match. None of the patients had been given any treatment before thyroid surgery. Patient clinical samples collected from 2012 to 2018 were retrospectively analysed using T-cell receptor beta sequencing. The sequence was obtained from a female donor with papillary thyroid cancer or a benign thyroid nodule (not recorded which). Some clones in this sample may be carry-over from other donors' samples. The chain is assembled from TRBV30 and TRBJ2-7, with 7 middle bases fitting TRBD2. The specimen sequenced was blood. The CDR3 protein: CARLGGNEQYF. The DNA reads TGTGCCCGCCTCGGGGGGAACGAGCAGTACTTC.